Listed below are T cell receptor beta chains from one sample, sequenced in a study of T-cell reconstitution after alpha-beta-depleted transplantation in children. TCRdb itself ran the PCR reads through MiXCR, one entry per CDR3 protein. Of about 980,000 distinct CDR3 sequences listed, about 31% were seen once; the top ten hold around 30%. Source: PBMCs, mostly from graft donor cells, taken 360 days after TCRalphabeta/CD19-depleted stem cell transplant. The receptors were gathered from a boy under three years old who had a stem cell transplant for SCID, so the T cells may come from the graft donor. The CDR3 runs from the conserved cysteine through the conserved F or W. Each record gives: clone size, V gene, J gene, D gene, CDR3 protein, CDR3 DNA. A D gene is named only where the DNA matches it firmly. A clone size is listed for some rows: how often the clone was seen (once, few, many), or a class if it is expanded.

abundance: -
v_gene: TRBV12-3/TRBV12-4
j_gene: TRBJ1-2
d_gene: -
CDR3aa: CASSLSWPDGYTF
CDR3nt: TGTGCCAGCAGTTTATCCTGGCCCGATGGCTACACCTTC

abundance: few
v_gene: TRBV5-5
j_gene: TRBJ2-3
d_gene: -
CDR3aa: CASSLEWAGTQYF
CDR3nt: TGTGCCAGCAGCTTGGAGTGGGCGGGAACGCAGTATTTT

abundance: -
v_gene: TRBV5-1
j_gene: TRBJ2-2
d_gene: TRBD2
CDR3aa: CASRGGAGGLTGELFF
CDR3nt: TGCGCCAGCAGAGGAGGAGCGGGGGGGCTCACCGGGGAGCTGTTTTTT

abundance: -
v_gene: TRBV9
j_gene: TRBJ1-5
d_gene: -
CDR3aa: CASSARVDSNQPQHF
CDR3nt: TGTGCCAGCAGCGCCAGGGTTGATAGCAATCAGCCCCAGCATTTT

abundance: -
v_gene: TRBV12-3/TRBV12-4
j_gene: TRBJ2-5
d_gene: -
CDR3aa: CASSLEHRQETQYF
CDR3nt: TGTGCCAGCAGTTTGGAACACCGACAAGAGACCCAGTACTTC

abundance: -
v_gene: TRBV9
j_gene: TRBJ1-1
d_gene: TRBD1
CDR3aa: CASSENYRGNRGEAFF
CDR3nt: TGTGCCAGCAGCGAAAACTACAGGGGTAATAGGGGTGAAGCTTTCTTT

abundance: -
v_gene: TRBV28
j_gene: TRBJ1-3
d_gene: -
CDR3aa: CASSLYGFTSGNTIYF
CDR3nt: TGTGCCAGCAGTTTATACGGGTTTACCTCCGGAAACACCATATATTTT

abundance: -
v_gene: TRBV10-3
j_gene: TRBJ1-1
d_gene: -
CDR3aa: CAISESGTGNTEAFF
CDR3nt: TGTGCCATCAGTGAGTCTGGGACGGGGAACACTGAAGCTTTCTTT

abundance: -
v_gene: TRBV4-2
j_gene: TRBJ2-1
d_gene: TRBD1
CDR3aa: CASSHRPQGARNEQFF
CDR3nt: TGTGCCAGCAGCCACCGCCCACAGGGGGCGCGGAATGAGCAGTTCTTC

abundance: few
v_gene: TRBV25-1
j_gene: TRBJ2-1
d_gene: -
CDR3aa: CASSERTGYSYNEQFF
CDR3nt: TGTGCCAGCAGTGAACGGACGGGGTACTCCTACAATGAGCAGTTCTTC

abundance: -
v_gene: TRBV20-1
j_gene: TRBJ2-7
d_gene: TRBD1
CDR3aa: CSARESYGQALSYEQYF
CDR3nt: TGCAGTGCTAGAGAGAGTTACGGACAGGCGCTGTCCTACGAGCAGTACTTC

abundance: few
v_gene: TRBV5-1
j_gene: TRBJ2-1
d_gene: TRBD2
CDR3aa: CASSLVGAGGYGEQFF
CDR3nt: TGCGCCAGCAGCTTGGTTGGGGCGGGGGGCTATGGCGAGCAGTTCTTC

abundance: -
v_gene: TRBV5-1
j_gene: TRBJ1-6
d_gene: TRBD1
CDR3aa: CASSSLQGVTSPLHF
CDR3nt: TGCGCCAGCAGTTCACTACAGGGGGTGACTTCACCCCTCCACTTT

abundance: -
v_gene: TRBV6-1
j_gene: TRBJ2-3
d_gene: TRBD1
CDR3aa: CASSEDGTGVTDTQYF
CDR3nt: TGTGCCAGCAGTGAAGACGGGACAGGGGTGACAGATACGCAGTATTTT

abundance: once
v_gene: TRBV7-9
j_gene: TRBJ2-7
d_gene: -
CDR3aa: CASSSLQGNEQYF
CDR3nt: TGTGCCAGCAGCTCCCTACAGGGAAACGAGCAGTACTTC

abundance: -
v_gene: TRBV10-3
j_gene: TRBJ1-1
d_gene: -
CDR3aa: CAISEDRGEAFF
CDR3nt: TGTGCCATCAGTGAGGACCGGGGTGAAGCTTTCTTT

abundance: -
v_gene: TRBV12-3/TRBV12-4
j_gene: TRBJ1-1
d_gene: -
CDR3aa: CASPPDGRGTEAFF
CDR3nt: TGTGCCAGCCCCCCCGACGGAAGGGGGACTGAAGCTTTCTTT

abundance: -
v_gene: TRBV27
j_gene: TRBJ2-7
d_gene: TRBD1
CDR3aa: CASSLRGTAYEQYF
CDR3nt: TGTGCCAGCAGTTTAAGGGGGACAGCCTACGAGCAGTACTTC

abundance: few
v_gene: TRBV29-1
j_gene: TRBJ2-1
d_gene: -
CDR3aa: CSISLPESYNEQFF
CDR3nt: TGCAGCATATCCTTACCTGAGTCCTACAATGAGCAGTTCTTC

abundance: -
v_gene: TRBV6-1
j_gene: TRBJ1-2
d_gene: TRBD1
CDR3aa: CASSRTDRGSGYTF
CDR3nt: TGTGCCAGCAGTCGCACCGACAGGGGTAGCGGCTACACCTTC

abundance: -
v_gene: TRBV5-1
j_gene: TRBJ2-5
d_gene: -
CDR3aa: CASSYRRETQYF
CDR3nt: TGCGCCAGCAGCTACCGGAGGGAGACCCAGTACTTC

abundance: -
v_gene: TRBV7-9
j_gene: TRBJ1-1
d_gene: -
CDR3aa: CASSEGTAPWAFF
CDR3nt: TGTGCCAGCAGCGAAGGGACCGCTCCCTGGGCTTTCTTT

abundance: -
v_gene: TRBV29-1
j_gene: TRBJ1-5
d_gene: -
CDR3aa: CSVEDGGNQPQHF
CDR3nt: TGCAGCGTTGAAGACGGGGGGAATCAGCCCCAGCATTTT

abundance: -
v_gene: TRBV6-2/TRBV6-3
j_gene: TRBJ2-2
d_gene: -
CDR3aa: CASTALPGELFF
CDR3nt: TGTGCCAGCACAGCCCTTCCCGGGGAGCTGTTTTTT

abundance: few
v_gene: TRBV10-1
j_gene: TRBJ2-7
d_gene: -
CDR3aa: CASSESTRLSYEQYF
CDR3nt: TGCGCCAGCAGTGAGTCGACCAGACTCTCTTACGAGCAGTACTTC

abundance: -
v_gene: TRBV20-1
j_gene: TRBJ2-3
d_gene: -
CDR3aa: CSARALFDTQYF
CDR3nt: TGCAGTGCTAGAGCACTCTTCGATACGCAGTATTTT

abundance: -
v_gene: TRBV10-3
j_gene: TRBJ2-1
d_gene: -
CDR3aa: CAIRDRSYNEQFF
CDR3nt: TGTGCCATCAGAGACAGATCCTACAATGAGCAGTTCTTC

abundance: -
v_gene: TRBV5-1
j_gene: TRBJ2-3
d_gene: TRBD2
CDR3aa: CASSLLLAADTQYF
CDR3nt: TGCGCCAGCAGCTTGCTCCTAGCGGCAGATACGCAGTATTTT

abundance: few
v_gene: TRBV12-3/TRBV12-4
j_gene: TRBJ1-2
d_gene: -
CDR3aa: CASSLALGGTYYGYTF
CDR3nt: TGTGCCAGCAGTTTAGCGCTGGGAGGTACCTACTATGGCTACACCTTC